This T cell receptor (beta chain) was documented in a study of metastatic and nonmetastatic thyroid tumors (dated by TCRdb to between 2020 and 2021). Regarding the research as a whole: The researchers compared repertoires between peripheral blood samples and tumor or nodule tissue samples from patients with malignant or benign thyroid disease.

Before undergoing thyroid surgery, none of the patients had been given any kind of treatment. The study retrospectively analysed patient clinical samples collected from about 2012 to 2018 using T-cell receptor beta sequencing. The germline V gene supplies CDR1 LGHNA and CDR2 YNFKEQ. Here V drops 0 bases and J drops 4 bases, and the junction holds 7 bases not matched to any gene. From the cysteine up to the phenylalanine, the CDR3 has a length of 16 residues. Only CDR3 DNA remains: 48 bases, in frame from the first base. The paper's findings and limits, for the study overall: In both blood and tumor samples, TCR beta diversity was reported to be significantly higher in malignant tumors than in benign nodules.

Receptor amplification or capture employed PCR. These reads were obtained on an Illumina HiSeq 4000. High-throughput sequencing was used to profile the TCR beta-chain CDR3 region of each patient. The study's processing was this. Drawing on CDR3 differences between clinicopathological groups, the researchers built a classifier meant to tell apart patients with distant-metastatic papillary thyroid cancer. The Shannon index was used to measure repertoire diversity, and the Morisita-Horn index was used to measure how similar tumor and blood repertoires were. TCRdb passed the public sequencing reads through fastp at Q25 and MiXCR, retaining productive beta sequences. The authors' filters were not applied to this entry. For this sample there are about 19,000 clones; approximately 35% appear just once. The top ten clonotypes cover 20% to 30% of the sample. Regarding this clone: Its specific antigen is unknown. Nothing much larger sits one base from this clone, and base qualities are not available.

Sequencing used tumor tissue. The chain couples TRBV4-2 to TRBJ2-7; 9 junctional bases match TRBD1. The source is a female donor with papillary thyroid cancer or a benign thyroid nodule (not recorded which). Some clones in this sample may be carry-over from other donors' samples. The CDR3 is CASSQDLGTGTYEQYF. The DNA reads TGTGCCAGCAGCCAAGATTTAGGGACAGGGACTTACGAGCAGTACTTC.